A single sample is the source of the 4 T cell receptor beta chains below, sequenced in a study of cytomegalovirus exposure and HLA in healthy donors. It was with 60 Vbeta and 13 Jbeta primers that the PCR ran. Sequencing was performed with immunoSEQ multiplex PCR; in TCRdb, only in-frame clones are kept and a portion is missing. The sample carries roughly 120,000 clones, roughly two thirds recorded once. Sequencing input: PBMCs. The source of these receptors is a young man in good health and CMV-seropositive.

As concerns this clone: In the same sample, other DNA sequences code for this CDR3. The CDR3 loop reads CASSLARASTDTQYF. The CDR3 DNA follows: TGCGCCAGCAGCTTGGCGAGGGCTAGCACAGATACGCAGTATTTT. The chain uses TRBV5-1 and TRBJ2-3; tentative D call: TRBD2 (5 bases). The V end was cut by 0 bases, the J end by 0 bases, with 8 bases between. The germline V gene encodes CDR1 SGHRS and CDR2 YFSETQ. The CDR3 contains 15 residues. The full variable domain, in which reference TRBV5-1 and TRBJ2-3 provide the parts outside the CDR3, is KAGVTQTPRYLIKTRGQQVTLSCSPISGHRSVSWYQQTPGQGLQFLFEYFSETQRNKGNFPGRFSGRQFSNSRSEMNVSTLELGDSALYLCASSLARASTDTQYFGPGTRLTVL.

J is TRBJ2-7 and V is TRBV15; TRBD2 aligns across 11 bases. The germline V gene has CDR1 LNHNV and CDR2 YYDKDF (reference sequence). The CDR3 consists of 14 residues. Trimming took 4 bases from V and 3 from J; bases not matched to a gene: 2. DNA of the CDR3: TGTGCCACCAGCAAGGGACTAGCGGTCTACGAGCAGTACTTC. It specifies CATSKGLAVYEQYF.

This chain joins TRBV7-3 and TRBJ2-1; TRBD2 aligns across 9 bases. Germline V CDR1 and CDR2: SGHTA, FQGTGA. J was trimmed by 2 bases and V by 5 bases; bases with no gene match: 4. CDR3 length: 15 residues. The CDR3 here is CASSATSGTYNEQFF. CDR3 in DNA: TGTGCCAGCAGCGCGACTAGCGGAACCTACAATGAGCAGTTCTTC.

This chain connects TRBV6-1 to TRBJ1-4; 7 positions match TRBD1. This CDR3 has 14 residues. The J segment lost 7 bases and the V segment lost 5 bases, leaving 7 bases of the junction unmatched. Looked up from germline, CDR1 is MNHNS and CDR2 is SASEGT. The CDR3, as DNA: TGTGCCAGCAGTCGGACAGGCGGCGCTGAAAAACTGTTTTTT. Translation: CASSRTGGAEKLFF.